This T cell receptor (beta chain) was captured in a study of spatial heterogeneity in lung cancer. Study findings and constraints: Circulating ubiquitous expanded tumor TCRs were observed more frequently at resection than at follow-up.

Indicated time point: sample taken at primary tumor resection. The study sequenced unsorted whole RNA from tumor, nontumor lung or frozen PBMC. A total of around 67 untreated early-stage non-small cell lung cancer patients served as donors. In its sample, this clonotype was seen many times. The antigen remains unidentified. In a library made to pick up alpha chains, this beta chain is a stray read with a size that means little. V dropped 2 bases and J dropped 2 bases, with 12 bases sitting between them. The CDR3 is 14 amino acids. Germline V gene data show CDR1 as DFQATT and CDR2 as SNEGSKA (reference sequence). The library protocol tagged each TCR cDNA with a unique molecular identifier. TCRdb recomputed calls from the 5' RACE reads with MiXCR, one row per CDR3 protein. Of 9,500 to 14,000 distinct CDR3 sequences in the sample, approximately 3.5% are singletons; the top ten hold around half.

The source was PBMCs, collected at surgery. The clonotype originates from a female donor with early-stage non-small cell lung cancer. The rearrangement links TRBV20-1 to TRBJ2-5; D might be TRBD1 or TRBD2, each matching 6 bases. The CDR3: CSARRGPRQETQYF. The CDR3 DNA reads as TGCAGTGCTAGACGGGGGCCCAGACAAGAGACCCAGTACTTC.